Sequencing of this T cell receptor beta chain was carried out in a study of read filtering for tumor transcriptome and immune sequencing. Study at large: IR-seq gave about 4.05 to 11 million TCR reads per sample; RNA-seq gave roughly 80 to 1,400.

The CDR3 length is 14 residues. Trimming cost V 5 bases and J 1 base, with 8 bases left between them. Per the germline V gene, CDR1 is SEHNR and CDR2 is FQNEAQ (reference sequence). From roughly 400 ng of RNA, a library with molecular barcoded alpha/delta and beta/gamma adaptors was made. TCRdb redid the calling of the reads with MiXCR, one entry per CDR3 protein. The sample consists of some 120,000 distinct CDR3 sequences, under 15% of them appearing once. Sample: a population of CD138-negative cells sorted from bone marrow. The rearrangement links TRBV7-9 to TRBJ2-2, with D possibly matching TRBD2 (6 bases). This clonotype was obtained from a donor aged 40 or older with multiple myeloma. The CDR3 DNA reads as TGTGCCAGCAGCCGTAGCGGGAACACCGGGGAGCTGTTTTTT. It is translated as CASSRSGNTGELFF.